The source of this T cell receptor beta chain is a study of PD-L1 blockade in urothelial cancer (dated by TCRdb to 2016 to 2017). In terms of the full investigation: Therapy was started at some point between 2014 and 2016 for all patients, and atezolizumab 1,200 mg was administered intravenously every 3 weeks. About 90% of the roughly 29 patients were identified as males with urothelial cancer of bladder origin, and a prior smoking history was reported by 18 of 29 patients. An ECOG performance status of 0 or 1 was recorded for the patients, and 0 to 3 prior chemotherapy regimens had been received by the patients. Blood samples were analyzed 3 weeks after the start of treatment (second dose) and 6 weeks after the start of treatment. Blood samples gave a median of around 130,000 T cells and 80,000 or so unique TCRs, with a median clonality of 0.080. An exploratory multi-omic analysis was conducted of the somatic, immune and clinical correlates of response to PD-L1 blockade with atezolizumab in urothelial cancer. TCR sequencing covered pretreatment tumor samples and matched, serially collected peripheral blood taken before and after atezolizumab treatment. Progression-free survival longer than 6 months counted as durable clinical benefit, and TCR features were additionally tested against both progression-free and overall survival. In the same patients who had TCR sequencing, pretreatment tumors also underwent whole exome sequencing and RNA sequencing. Eight or nine patients reached durable clinical benefit, while 20 patients did not. Twenty-nine patients had pretreatment blood TCR-seq, approximately 24 had at least one posttreatment blood collection, and approximately 24 had tumor TCR-seq. Study-level results and caveats: Small sample size (n ≈ 27) and many exploratory analyses mean the results are intended to be hypothesis-generating. Improved progression-free and overall survival was found to be associated with pretreatment peripheral blood TCR clonality below the median. Among patients with durable benefit, tumor-associated TCR clones showed greater expansion in peripheral blood 3 weeks after treatment started (n of about 20, p = 0.022).

Synthetic TCR analog templates were spiked into each PCR so that absolute template abundance could be estimated from read counts. The immunoSEQ assay used bias-controlled V and J gene primers to amplify TCRbeta CDR3 regions from genomic DNA. Sequencing of rearranged TCRbeta segments was done at approximately 20X coverage. On the authors' methods: Clustering was used to correct sequencing errors, and CDR3s were annotated against IMGT so that V, D and J genes could be assigned. Downstream analyses used only productive TCRbeta rearrangements and left out out-of-frame or stop-codon sequences. Clonality was computed as one minus Shannon entropy normalized by the log of the number of unique productive sequences. Fisher's exact test with Benjamini-Hochberg correction, at a threshold of adjusted p below 0.01, was used to find clones that differed between time points or between blood and tumor. This immuneACCESS table, as held by TCRdb, lists in-frame sequences with V and J called but not all clones. Of the missing ones, under half trace to an unresolved V gene in checked studies; the others have no known cause. From that table come the V and J calls and clone size; the DNA was used to work out D and trimming. The sample records 25,000 to 30,000 clones, more than 85% of which are singletons. The ten largest clones capture approximately 1.8% of the sample.

A total of under 35 patients with locally advanced or metastatic urothelial carcinoma, treated at Memorial Sloan Kettering on a trial protocol, made up the cohort. Peripheral blood mononuclear cells were collected pretreatment and during treatment, with between 1 and 8 total time points per patient. The Qiagen DNeasy Blood extraction kit was used to purify genomic DNA from total PBMCs and tumor samples. PBMCs were collected pretreatment and during treatment and were isolated and stored as previously described. The germline V and J ends show losses of 5 bases and 5 bases respectively, and no gene match explains 8 bases of the junction. Reading the germline V gene gives CDR1 SGHTA and CDR2 FQGTGA. From cysteine to phenylalanine, the CDR3 is 14 amino acids long. Kept here is only the CDR3 DNA, which spans 42 bases and is read in frame from base 1. Concerning this clone itself: Its antigen is still unknown. One base away there is no much larger clone; base qualities are not given.

The sequence derives from a middle-aged man with urothelial cancer. The chain couples TRBV7-3 to TRBJ2-5; the central 7 bases match TRBD1. Sequencing was performed on PBMCs, taken around atezolizumab (anti-PD-L1) treatment. The sequenced DNA is TGTGCCAGCAGCCCCACGACAGGGCTGGAGACCCAGTACTTC. Its translation reads: CASSPTTGLETQYF.